The 20 T cell receptor beta chains below come from one sample, sequenced in a study of blood T cell repertoires in COVID-19. The repertoire was sequenced with immunoSEQ multiplex PCR; TCRdb's copy has only in-frame clones and lacks some. The sample comprises over 70,000 clones, about 87% of which are singletons, and around 10% rests with the top ten. Specimen: peripheral blood. These TCRs come from an older man with acute or convalescent COVID-19.

This clone was detected only once. The V gene is TRBV7-9, the J gene TRBJ1-4; D unclear. Germline-derived CDR1 and CDR2 are SEHNR and FQNEAQ (reference sequence). Trimming shortened V by 5 bases and J by 3 bases, and 13 bases separated the two germline ends. The CDR3 has 15 residues. The CDR3 nucleotides are TGTGCCAGCAGCCCCGGCCCCGGGGCTAATGAAAAACTGTTTTTT. Its translation is CASSPGPGANEKLFF.

The chain links TRBV7-2 to TRBJ1-1; 10 positions match TRBD1. CDR3 length: 15 residues. With 3 bases clipped from V and 0 bases from J, the junction kept 1 base outside the gene matches. The germline V gene encodes CDR1 SGHTA and CDR2 FQGNSA. The CDR3 protein is CASSLGQGMNTEAFF. CDR3 sequence (DNA): TGTGCCAGCAGCTTGGGACAGGGGATGAACACTGAAGCTTTCTTT.

The count of this clone is one. The CDR3 is CASRRESSYNEQFF. The CDR3 DNA is TGCGCCAGCCGGAGGGAGAGCTCCTACAATGAGCAGTTCTTC. The rearrangement links TRBV4-1 to TRBJ2-1, with D tentatively TRBD2 (6 bases). The CDR3 loop spans 14 amino acids. Germline CDR1 MGHRA, CDR2 YSYEKL. V was clipped by 8 bases and J by 0 bases, with 11 bases between them.

The chain combines TRBV15 with TRBJ1-2; TRBD1 matches 7 bases. J was trimmed by 2 bases and V by 2 bases; bases with no gene match: 5. Germline-derived CDR1 and CDR2 are LNHNV and YYDKDF (reference sequence). The CDR3 is 15 residues long. This chain's CDR3 is CATSRPGGPNYGYTF. As DNA, the CDR3 is TGTGCCACCAGCAGACCAGGGGGTCCCAACTATGGCTACACCTTC.

In the case of this clone: Other DNA sequences in this sample translate to the same CDR3. The chain couples TRBV6-5 to TRBJ1-1, with TRBD1 matching 7 bases. The CDR3 length is 12 residues. Germline V gene lookup returns CDR1 MNHEY and CDR2 SVGAGI. J lost 2 bases, V lost 8 bases, and 2 bases had no gene match. CDR3 residues: CASWDRNTEAFF. In DNA form, the CDR3 reads TGTGCCAGCTGGGACAGAAACACTGAAGCTTTCTTT.

Worth noting for this clone: Different DNA sequences within this sample yield the same CDR3. The genes are TRBV6-1 and TRBJ1-2; 7 bases agree with TRBD1. CDR1 MNHNS and CDR2 SASEGT come from the germline V gene. The CDR3 runs to 12 residues. Trimming took 3 bases from V and 8 from J; bases not matched to a gene: 3. CDR3 loop: CASSDQGGGYTF. The CDR3 DNA follows: TGTGCCAGCAGTGATCAGGGGGGCGGCTACACCTTC.

The chain uses TRBV6-5 and TRBJ1-2; perhaps TRBD1 as D (6 bases). The CDR3 has 15 residues. The germline V and J ends were trimmed by 10 bases and 2 bases, with 20 bases remaining between them. Germline V gives CDR1 MNHEY, CDR2 SVGAGI. The CDR3 protein is CATSVGTGRNYGYTF. CDR3 sequence (DNA): TGTGCCACTTCAGTAGGCACAGGGAGAAACTATGGCTACACCTTC.

This rearrangement joins TRBV20-1 to TRBJ1-2; perhaps TRBD1 as D (6 bases). Deletions cut 3 bases from V and 8 bases from J, with 19 bases between. Germline V lookup: CDR1 DFQATT, CDR2 SNEGSKA (reference sequence). The CDR3 runs to 14 residues. The CDR3 DNA sequence: TGCAGTGCTAGTAATCAAGGTGGCAGGGGCGGCTACACCTTC. Amino acids: CSASNQGGRGGYTF.

V usage is TRBV19 and J usage is TRBJ1-2, with D possibly matching TRBD1 (5 bases). The V gene lost 7 bases and the J gene lost 2 bases, with 20 bases spanning the gap. From germline, CDR1 is LNHDA and CDR2 SQIVND (reference sequence). The CDR3 has 16 residues. CDR3 sequence (DNA): TGTGCCAGTACTGGGGGGTCGCGGACGACAAACTATGGCTACACCTTC. As protein: CASTGGSRTTNYGYTF.

The chain is built from TRBV6-5 and TRBJ2-7; TRBD1 matches at 7 bases. Germline CDR1 is MNHEY and CDR2 is SVGAGI. The CDR3 is made up of 16 amino acids. V gave up 0 bases and J gave up 6 bases; unmatched junction bases: 11. The CDR3 sequence is CASSYSPYDRVLEQYF. The CDR3 nucleotides read TGTGCCAGCAGTTACTCGCCATACGACAGGGTTCTCGAGCAGTACTTC.

This chain joins TRBV2 and TRBJ1-3, with TRBD1 matching 7 bases. V was clipped by 8 bases and J by 5 bases; unmatched bases: 6. The CDR3 runs 13 residues. Per germline, CDR1 SNHLY and CDR2 FYNNEI. The CDR3 nucleotides read TGTGCCAGCGCTCAGACAGGGAGAAACACCATATATTTT. Translation gives CASAQTGRNTIYF.

V is TRBV6-6 and J is TRBJ1-1; no firm D call. This CDR3 has 14 residues. Germline lookup yields CDR1 MNHNY and CDR2 SVGAGI (reference sequence). V was pared by 2 bases and J by 1 base, with 8 bases between. The CDR3 loop is CASSYPEKNTEAFF. For the CDR3, the DNA is TGTGCCAGCAGTTACCCTGAGAAGAACACTGAAGCTTTCTTT.

The V and J genes are TRBV5-1 and TRBJ2-7; 10 bases line up with TRBD1. Germline V gene sequence: CDR1 SGHRS, CDR2 YFSETQ. The CDR3 is 20 amino acids. V lost 2 bases and J lost 0; bases outside the gene matches: 17. The CDR3 DNA follows: TGCGCCAGCAGCTTCGGGACAGGGGCCTCGTGGGCCCCTAACTCCTACGAGCAGTACTTC. As protein: CASSFGTGASWAPNSYEQYF.

This chain joins TRBV3-1 (or the pseudogene TRBV3-2) and TRBJ1-3; a weak D match, TRBD1 (5 bases). This CDR3 is built from 14 residues. Germline CDR1 reads LGHDT; CDR2 reads YNNKEL (reference sequence). V shed 1 base and J shed 1 base, with 5 bases lying between them. CDR3 bases: TGTGCCAGCAGCCAAGCAGGGTCTGGAAACACCATATATTTT. Translated, it gives CASSQAGSGNTIYF.

CDR3 coding DNA: TGTGCCAGCAGCTATACTAGCGCCTACGAGCAGTACTTC. Translated: CASSYTSAYEQYF. This sequence joins TRBV3-1 (or the pseudogene TRBV3-2) and TRBJ2-7; 7 bases fit TRBD2. CDR3 size: 13 residues. CDR1 and CDR2 (germline): LGHDT, YNNKEL (reference sequence). The V segment lost 5 bases and the J segment 2 bases; nucleotides outside the gene matches: 3.

The rearrangement joins TRBV4-1 to TRBJ1-1; TRBD1 agrees at 9 bases. Per germline, CDR1 MGHRA and CDR2 YSYEKL. V shed 4 bases, J shed 4 bases, and the junction held 7 bases outside the gene matches. The CDR3 totals 15 residues. Here the CDR3 reads CASSRDLQGATEAFF. The CDR3 DNA reads as TGCGCCAGCAGCCGAGACCTACAGGGGGCCACTGAAGCTTTCTTT.

This clone has only a few counts. The chain recombines TRBV10-1 with TRBJ2-7; 13 bases are a match to TRBD2. Per the germline V gene, CDR1 is WNHNN and CDR2 is SYGVQD (reference sequence). The trim removed 2 bases at V and 4 bases at J, leaving 8 bases unmatched. The CDR3 has 17 amino acids. CDR3 in amino acids: CASSETTGTSGEYEQYF. As DNA, the CDR3 is TGCGCCAGCAGTGAGACTACCGGGACTAGCGGGGAATACGAGCAGTACTTC.

To note about this clone: Other DNA sequences in this specimen translate into the identical CDR3. The CDR3 is CASSSVNTEAFF. For the CDR3, the DNA is TGTGCCAGCAGCTCTGTGAACACTGAAGCTTTCTTT. This chain joins TRBV6-5 and TRBJ1-1; D remains ambiguous. V gave up 6 bases and J gave up 0 bases, with 5 bases separating them. The CDR3 contains 12 residues. CDR1 and CDR2 (germline): MNHEY, SVGAGI.

This clone showed up just a few times. J is TRBJ2-4 and V is TRBV9; 7 nucleotides match TRBD2. CDR1 SGDLS and CDR2 YYNGEE come from the germline V gene. The CDR3 length is 14 residues. The ends lost 1 base at V and 6 bases at J; junction bases unmatched: 4. DNA for the CDR3: TGTGCCAGCAGCGTAAGAGGGGAGGGAAACATTCAGTACTTC. This gives the protein CASSVRGEGNIQYF.

The chain carries TRBV6-4 and TRBJ2-3, with D perhaps matching TRBD1 (6 bases). Germline CDR1 is MRHNA and CDR2 is SNTAGT. The CDR3 length is 13 residues. V gave up 6 bases and J gave up 3 bases, with 10 bases separating them. The DNA of the CDR3 is TGTGCCAGCAGCCAGGGGAATACAGATACGCAGTATTTT. Translating it yields CASSQGNTDTQYF.